This T cell receptor beta chain was identified in a study of blood T cell repertoires in COVID-19. During active infection, Seattle patients enrolled and were then monitored through disease. Assay used: immunoSEQ multiplex PCR; TCRdb lists only in-frame clones, some missing. The sample consists of around 120,000 clones, 90% of them appearing once. The CDR3 consists of 16 residues. The germline CDR1 and CDR2 sequences are SGHAT and FQNNGV. V was pared by 1 base and J by 1 base, with 10 bases between. Input material: peripheral blood. The chain employs TRBV11-2 and TRBJ2-2, with a weak D call TRBD2 (6 bases). The TCR comes from a woman between 55 and 75 years old with COVID-19, enrolled during active disease. CDR3 in amino acids: CASSLALGGNTGELFF. CDR3 nucleotides: TGTGCCAGCAGCTTAGCCCTGGGGGGGAACACCGGGGAGCTGTTTTTT.